A selection of T cell receptor beta chains follows, all from one sample in a study of CD8+CD57+ T cells in acquired aplastic anemia. MiXCR, run by TCRdb on the reads, gives a single entry per CDR3 protein. This sample has 200,000 or so distinct CDR3 sequences, with about three fifths found just once. The sample consisted of sorted CD4+, CD8+, or CD8+CD57+ T cells (not recorded which) from PBMCs. These TCRs come from a human donor with severe aplastic anemia or a healthy control (not recorded which). CDR3s include the opening cysteine and the closing phenylalanine or tryptophan. Fields, in order: V gene, D gene, clone size, J gene, CDR3 protein, CDR3 DNA. The D gene is left open where the match is weak. The listing skips clone size in some rows; elsewhere it reads once, few, many or a size class.

>TRBV7-9|NA|NA|TRBJ2-5
CASSLPAPGLETQYF
TGTGCCAGCAGCCTTCCCGCCCCGGGGTTAGAGACCCAGTACTTC
>TRBV10-3|TRBD2|NA|TRBJ2-3
CATLYEGGTDTQYF
TGTGCCACCCTTTATGAGGGAGGGACAGATACGCAGTATTTT
>TRBV25-1|TRBD1|few|TRBJ1-1
CASSYAGQGSMAFF
TGTGCCAGCAGTTACGCGGGACAGGGCTCGATGGCTTTCTTT
>TRBV29-1|NA|NA|TRBJ2-5
CSVEDAWDQETQYF
TGCAGCGTTGAAGATGCCTGGGACCAAGAGACCCAGTACTTC
>TRBV29-1|NA|few|TRBJ2-5
CSAIGYQETQYF
TGCAGCGCTATAGGATACCAAGAGACCCAGTACTTC
>TRBV7-8|NA|few|TRBJ2-1
CASSWVGNEQFF
TGTGCCAGCAGCTGGGTAGGCAATGAGCAGTTCTTC
>TRBV7-9|NA|NA|TRBJ1-2
CASSLREGGGYTF
TGTGCCAGCAGCTTAAGGGAAGGCGGGGGCTACACCTTC
>TRBV30|NA|many|TRBJ2-3
CAWGHTDTQYF
TGTGCCTGGGGCCACACAGATACGCAGTATTTT
>TRBV19|NA|few|TRBJ1-1
CASSIALRTEAFF
TGTGCCAGTAGTATAGCGTTGAGGACTGAAGCTTTCTTT
>TRBV10-2|NA|NA|TRBJ1-1
CASSDGGGRWTEAFF
TGCGCCAGCAGTGACGGTGGGGGGCGGTGGACTGAAGCTTTCTTT
>TRBV12-5|TRBD1|many|TRBJ2-7
CASAWDSNYEQYF
TGTGCTAGTGCCTGGGACAGCAACTACGAGCAGTACTTC
>TRBV29-1|TRBD1|NA|TRBJ1-2
CSARGTGGETNYGYTF
TGCAGCGCTAGAGGGACAGGGGGAGAGACTAACTATGGCTACACCTTC
>TRBV7-6|TRBD2|NA|TRBJ2-3
CASSLLAGGREDTQYF
TGTGCCAGCAGCTTACTAGCGGGGGGCCGGGAAGATACGCAGTATTTT
>TRBV10-3|NA|NA|TRBJ2-7
CAIEPGDENEQYF
TGTGCCATCGAACCCGGGGATGAAAACGAGCAGTACTTC
>TRBV7-2|NA|NA|TRBJ2-7
CASSRGQIRDEQYF
TGTGCCAGCAGCCGTGGACAGATACGGGACGAGCAGTACTTC
>TRBV2|TRBD1|NA|TRBJ1-5
CASSARTGNNQPQHF
TGTGCCAGCAGTGCGAGGACAGGTAATAATCAGCCCCAGCATTTT
>TRBV7-9|NA|NA|TRBJ2-3
CASSPGWGSTDTQYF
TGTGCCAGCAGCCCCGGGTGGGGTAGCACAGATACGCAGTATTTT
>TRBV6-4|NA|NA|TRBJ1-1
CASSDGRAGTEAFF
TGTGCCAGCAGTGACGGCAGGGCTGGGACTGAAGCTTTCTTT
>TRBV10-3|NA|many|TRBJ1-2
CAISPRGDVNYGYTF
TGTGCCATCTCCCCGAGAGGGGATGTTAACTATGGCTACACCTTC
>TRBV12-5|NA|NA|TRBJ2-7
CASGFMDGPYEQYF
TGTGCTAGTGGTTTTATGGACGGTCCCTACGAGCAGTACTTC
>TRBV28|TRBD1|few|TRBJ1-6
CASSKGTGFPNSPLHF
TGTGCCAGCAGTAAAGGGACAGGCTTCCCTAATTCACCCCTCCACTTT
>TRBV9|TRBD1|few|TRBJ2-5
CASSIGQGYSSGTQETQYF
TGTGCCAGCAGCATCGGACAGGGATATAGCTCTGGAACCCAAGAGACCCAGTACTTC
>TRBV7-8|NA|NA|TRBJ1-2
CASSLEQLYGYTF
TGTGCCAGCAGCTTAGAACAGCTCTATGGCTACACCTTC
>TRBV27|TRBD2|few|TRBJ2-1
CASRGVGLAAYNEQFF
TGTGCCAGCAGGGGGGTAGGACTAGCGGCCTACAATGAGCAGTTCTTC
>TRBV6-6|NA|many|TRBJ2-7
CASNLGGYEQYF
TGTGCCAGCAATCTTGGGGGCTACGAGCAGTACTTC
>TRBV5-5|TRBD2|few|TRBJ2-3
CASSLAGDYSTDTQYF
TGTGCCAGCAGCTTAGCCGGGGACTACAGCACAGATACGCAGTATTTT
>TRBV29-1|TRBD1|few|TRBJ1-1
CSVKGQTRTEAFF
TGCAGCGTTAAGGGACAGACTCGGACTGAAGCTTTCTTT
>TRBV7-9|NA|NA|TRBJ2-6
CASQGSGANVLTF
TGTGCCTCACAGGGATCTGGGGCCAACGTCCTGACTTTC
>TRBV10-3|NA|NA|TRBJ1-1
CAIRGALPEAFF
TGTGCCATCCGCGGGGCACTGCCTGAAGCTTTCTTT
>TRBV5-1|TRBD1|NA|TRBJ2-3
CASSRTDRGITADTQYF
TGCGCCAGCAGCCGGACGGACAGGGGTATCACGGCAGATACGCAGTATTTT
>TRBV2|NA|NA|TRBJ2-3
CASSEAGGRVTDTQYF
TGTGCCAGCAGTGAAGCTGGGGGTAGAGTCACAGATACGCAGTATTTT
>TRBV20-1|TRBD2|once|TRBJ2-7
CSARGDSGSGYEQYF
TGCAGTGCTAGAGGGGATAGCGGGAGTGGGTACGAGCAGTACTTC
>TRBV2|NA|many|TRBJ2-5
CASSEAEQQETQYF
TGTGCCAGCAGTGAAGCGGAACAGCAAGAGACCCAGTACTTC
>TRBV2|TRBD1|few|TRBJ1-1
CASSGWTGGAMNTEAFF
TGTGCCAGCAGTGGTTGGACAGGGGGCGCGATGAACACTGAAGCTTTCTTT
>TRBV7-3|NA|NA|TRBJ2-7
CASSLVGQGRRSYEQYF
TGTGCCAGCAGCTTAGTAGGGCAGGGACGGCGGAGCTACGAGCAGTACTTC
>TRBV7-9|NA|NA|TRBJ2-7
CASSLGDNPYEQYF
TGTGCCAGCAGCTTGGGGGACAATCCCTACGAGCAGTACTTC
>TRBV19|NA|NA|TRBJ1-2
CATSGRANYGYTF
TGTGCCACCTCAGGGAGAGCTAACTATGGCTACACCTTC
>TRBV20-1|NA|few|TRBJ1-1
CSAFATGSEAFF
TGCAGTGCTTTCGCCACAGGGTCTGAAGCTTTCTTT
>TRBV10-1|NA|NA|TRBJ1-6
CASSPPPLHF
TGCGCCAGCAGTCCCCCACCCCTCCACTTT
>TRBV10-1|NA|once|TRBJ1-6
CTIRARTENSPLHF
TGTACCATCAGGGCGAGGACAGAGAATTCACCCCTCCACTTT
>TRBV20-1|NA|NA|TRBJ1-6
CSAREVGREIYNSPLHF
TGCAGTGCTAGAGAGGTCGGCAGGGAGATATATAATTCACCCCTCCACTTT
>TRBV7-6|TRBD2|NA|TRBJ2-3
CSSSSLAGGPGTDTQYF
TGTTCCAGCAGCTCACTAGCGGGGGGGCCAGGCACAGATACGCAGTATTTT
>TRBV29-1|NA|once|TRBJ2-2
CSVGGAHTGELFF
TGCAGCGTGGGGGGGGCACACACCGGGGAGCTGTTTTTT
>TRBV6-4|NA|many|TRBJ2-1
CASSRGYHRDEQFF
TGTGCCAGCAGTCGGGGTTATCACCGGGACGAGCAGTTCTTC
>TRBV5-1|NA|NA|TRBJ2-2
CASQAGNTGELFF
TGCGCCAGTCAAGCGGGGAACACCGGGGAGCTGTTTTTT
>TRBV10-1|NA|NA|TRBJ1-6
CASSEQQYSPLHF
TGCGCCAGCAGTGAGCAACAGTATTCACCCCTCCACTTT
>TRBV28|TRBD1|many|TRBJ1-6
CASRRGTGGVPLHF
TGTGCCAGCCGGAGGGGGACAGGGGGTGTACCCCTCCACTTT
>TRBV6-6|NA|many|TRBJ2-2
CASSYDWSNTGELFF
TGTGCCAGCAGTTACGATTGGTCGAACACCGGGGAGCTGTTTTTT
>TRBV7-9|NA|NA|TRBJ1-1
CASSAKGRQTFF
TGTGCCAGCAGCGCCAAGGGACGGCAAACTTTCTTT
>TRBV29-1|NA|NA|TRBJ1-3
CSVTETGNTIYF
TGCAGCGTGACTGAGACCGGAAACACCATATATTTT
>TRBV25-1|TRBD1|NA|TRBJ2-1
CASSEPGTGIDNEQFF
TGTGCCAGCAGTGAACCCGGGACAGGGATTGACAATGAGCAGTTCTTC
>TRBV6-2/TRBV6-3|TRBD1|many|TRBJ2-3
CASSSGQGETKDTQYF
TGTGCCAGCAGTTCGGGACAGGGGGAAACAAAAGATACGCAGTATTTT
>TRBV10-2|NA|NA|TRBJ1-5
CASKGDGQPQHF
TGCGCCAGCAAGGGAGACGGTCAGCCCCAGCATTTT
>TRBV7-9|TRBD2|NA|TRBJ2-5
CASSVGGSGRAEGTQYF
TGTGCCAGCAGCGTAGGGGGAAGCGGGAGGGCGGAGGGGACCCAGTACTTC
>TRBV20-1|NA|many|TRBJ2-7
CSPADRFSYEQYF
TGCAGTCCCGCAGACAGATTTTCTTACGAGCAGTACTTC
>TRBV5-1|NA|NA|TRBJ2-7
CASSFTAGYEQYF
TGCGCCAGCAGCTTTACCGCCGGATACGAGCAGTACTTC